This T cell receptor (beta chain) was recorded in a study of blood T cell repertoires in COVID-19. Background on the study: Samples representing acute and convalescent COVID-19 were sourced from the United States, Italy and Spain. Sources were T cells, B-cell-depleted T cells, or PBMCs; the material itself was cDNA or gDNA.

How the authors handled the data: Reference gene primer amplification in the assay estimated nucleated cell counts. The data were produced by immunoSEQ multiplex PCR, yet TCRdb's version contains in-frame clones alone and is incomplete. V and J calls and clone size come straight from that table; D and trimming were deduced from the DNA. The sample yields approximately 96,000 clones, over 90% seen once. The sequencing input was peripheral blood. This clonotype was sampled from a man in his sixties with acute or convalescent COVID-19.

CDR3 nucleotide sequence: TGTGCCAGCTCACCTGAGGCAGCAGAGAACACTGAAGCTTTCTTT. Residues: CASSPEAAENTEAFF. The rearrangement joins TRBV18 to TRBJ1-1; D ambiguous. The CDR3 is made up of 15 amino acids. Trimming cost V 3 bases and J 1 base, with 12 bases left between them. The germline CDR1 and CDR2 sequences are KGHSH and LQKENI.